This passage covers 18 T cell receptor beta chains from one sample sequenced in a study of a mutant IDH1 vaccine in newly diagnosed glioma (dated by TCRdb to the early 2020s). These receptors are not linked to any known antigen. The library was obtained by the immunoSEQ multiplex PCR assay. TCRdb obtained this table from immuneACCESS and retained in-frame rearrangements with V and J assigned. These tables miss some clones; where compared with another copy, unresolved V genes account for less than half of the shortfall, and the remainder is unexplained. The sample profile shows over 50,000 clones; more than 75% of them were found once. The ten most abundant clones make up just under 5% of the sample. Interpreted using the paper, the time point label stands for: week 47, end of study. Each vaccine dose was 300 ug of a 20-mer mutant IDH1 peptide in Montanide, given subcutaneously with topical imiquimod.

The sample was PBMCs, taken from a glioma patient whose treatment included an IDH1 peptide vaccine. The receptors were sampled from a woman aged 40 to 50 with glioma. Some clones in this sample may be carry-over from other donors' samples.

The chain combines TRBV4-3 with TRBJ1-6; 7 bases are a match to TRBD1. The CDR3 contains 17 residues. Germline CDR1 reads LGHNA; CDR2 reads YSLEER. After removal of 4 bases from V and 2 bases from J, the junction contained 8 bases not matched to a gene. The CDR3 protein is CASSLKGAGPYNSPLHF. The CDR3 DNA follows: TGCGCCAGCAGCCTTAAGGGGGCAGGTCCCTATAATTCACCCCTCCACTTT.

This chain connects TRBV2 to TRBJ2-7, with D perhaps assigned TRBD1 or TRBD2 (5 bases each). CDR3 length equals 15 residues. V was shortened by 4 bases and J by 6 bases, with 19 bases between the two germline ends. Germline V CDR1 and CDR2: SNHLY, FYNNEI. CDR3 sequence reads: CASSAPGTGLGEQYF. The CDR3 coding sequence is TGTGCCAGCAGTGCACCCGGGACGGGCCTCGGCGAGCAGTACTTC.

The chain uses TRBV2 and TRBJ1-1; D is unclear. The V end was cut by 6 bases, the J end by 6 bases, with 8 bases between. CDR1 SNHLY and CDR2 FYNNEI come from the germline V gene. The CDR3 length is 11 residues. DNA for the CDR3: TGTGCCAGCAGCTACAGATCTGAAGCTTTCTTT. It specifies CASSYRSEAFF.

The chain has TRBV5-1 and TRBJ1-2; D is uncertain. Germline V gene lookup returns CDR1 SGHRS and CDR2 YFSETQ. Between the trimmed V and J ends, which lost 0 bases and 0 bases, there was a span of 6 bases. CDR3 length: 14 residues. The CDR3 nucleotides are TGCGCCAGCAGCTTGGAACCCTCTAACTATGGCTACACCTTC. It is translated as CASSLEPSNYGYTF.

The chain recombines TRBV19 with TRBJ2-2; 8 bases align to TRBD2. Germline values: CDR1 LNHDA, CDR2 SQIVND (reference sequence). The junction had 4 bases not matched to a gene; V was cut back by 2 bases and J by 2 bases. The CDR3 totals 16 residues. CDR3 sequence reads: CASSITSGGNTGELFF. Here the CDR3 DNA reads TGTGCCAGTAGTATAACCAGCGGGGGAAACACCGGGGAGCTGTTTTTT.

This chain links TRBV28 with TRBJ2-7; D might be TRBD1 (5 bases). The CDR3 runs 14 residues. Germline V gene sequence: CDR1 MDHEN, CDR2 SYDVKM. V was shortened by 3 bases and J by 3 bases, with 12 bases between the two germline ends. CDR3 coding DNA: TGTGCCAGCAGTTTTGTCGGACACAACTACGAGCAGTACTTC. This gives the protein CASSFVGHNYEQYF.

This rearrangement joins TRBV6-5 to TRBJ1-5; no reliable D call. This CDR3 spans 13 amino acids. Between the trimmed V and J ends, which lost 6 bases and 4 bases, there was a span of 10 bases. CDR1 and CDR2 (germline): MNHEY, SVGAGI. CDR3 nucleotide sequence: TGTGCCAGCAGCCCGGACCGAAATCAGCCCCAGCATTTT. Residues: CASSPDRNQPQHF.

This sequence joins TRBV10-1 and TRBJ1-1; perhaps TRBD1 as D (6 bases). The CDR3 covers 17 residues. With 5 bases removed from V and 2 bases from J, the gap between germline ends came to 21 bases. Looked up from germline, CDR1 is WNHNN and CDR2 is SYGVQD (reference sequence). CDR3 region: CASSRDRGPSENTEAFF. The CDR3 DNA reads as TGCGCCAGCAGTAGGGACCGGGGGCCATCGGAAAACACTGAAGCTTTCTTT.

The CDR3 protein is CASSPSSRLYGYTF. CDR3 in DNA: TGTGCCAGCAGCCCCTCATCCCGGCTCTATGGCTACACCTTC. The chain uses TRBV6-6 and TRBJ1-2; D is unclear. The germline V gene encodes CDR1 MNHNY and CDR2 SVGAGI (reference sequence). The CDR3 has 14 residues. Trimming took off 6 bases at V and 4 bases at J, with 15 bases between the two ends.

This clone appeared a single time. The chain has TRBV30 and TRBJ2-3; D ambiguous. Germline values: CDR1 GTSNPN, CDR2 SVGIG (reference sequence). This CDR3 is 15 amino acids long. V lost 0 bases, J lost 0 bases, and 10 bases lay in between. The CDR3 DNA sequence: TGTGCCTGGAGTGTACTCGGTGCTAGCACAGATACGCAGTATTTT. It specifies CAWSVLGASTDTQYF. Complete variable domain (other parts from reference TRBV30 and TRBJ2-3): SQTIHQWPATLVQPVGSPLSLECTVEGTSNPNLYWYRQAAGRGLQLLFYSVGIGQISSEVPQNLSASRPQDRQFILSSKKLLLSDSGFYLCAWSVLGASTDTQYFGPGTRLTVL.

This clone was picked up a small number of times. This chain links TRBV6-1 with TRBJ2-1, with 8 bases that match TRBD1. CDR3 length: 14 amino acids. Losses at the gene ends were 5 bases for V and 8 bases for J; bases not matched to a gene: 8. Germline CDR1 and CDR2: MNHNS and SASEGT. The CDR3, as DNA: TGTGCCAGCAGTATGACAGGGGCCCTGCATGAGCAGTTCTTC. Its translation is CASSMTGALHEQFF.

The chain has TRBV6-5 and TRBJ1-1; no clear D. Germline V CDR1 and CDR2: MNHEY, SVGAGI. The CDR3 has 12 amino acids. V gave up 4 bases and J gave up 7 bases, with 10 bases separating them. CDR3 sequence reads: CASSSQSLEAFF. The CDR3 nucleotides read TGTGCCAGCAGTTCCCAGTCACTTGAAGCTTTCTTT.

The V gene is TRBV2, the J gene TRBJ2-5, with TRBD1 as a possible D gene (5 bases). TRBJ2-7 matches the DNA end more closely, so the J call is doubtful. Germline assignment: CDR1 SNHLY and CDR2 FYNNEI. The length of the CDR3 is 14 residues. Written as DNA, the CDR3 is TGTGCCAGCAGTGAGAGCAAACAGGTTTACGAGCAGTACTTC. Protein product: CASSESKQVYEQYF.

This clone was recorded a few times. The rearrangement uses TRBV4-3 and TRBJ2-7, with TRBD2 identical over 12 bases. Losses at the gene ends were 0 bases for V and 1 base for J; bases not matched to a gene: 1. This CDR3 is 16 amino acids long. In germline, CDR1 is LGHNA, CDR2 YSLEER. The CDR3 DNA follows: TGCGCCAGCAGCCAAGAGGGACTAGCGGGTTCCTACGAGCAGTACTTC. This translates into CASSQEGLAGSYEQYF.

V is TRBV27 and J is TRBJ2-1; maybe TRBD2 (6 bases). V was pared by 7 bases and J by 4 bases, with 23 bases between. Germline CDR1 reads MNHEY; CDR2 reads SMNVEV (reference sequence). The CDR3 covers 17 residues. CDR3 in amino acids: CASTSKVGGTRYNEQFF. The CDR3 DNA follows: TGTGCCAGCACCTCCAAAGTTGGGGGGACCCGATACAATGAGCAGTTCTTC.

V and J are TRBV2 and TRBJ1-2; 8 nucleotides agree with TRBD1. Trimming cost V 9 bases and J 13 bases; bases outside gene matches: 10. Germline V gives CDR1 SNHLY, CDR2 FYNNEI. The CDR3 runs 11 residues. The CDR3 here is CARHGQGACTF. In nucleotides, the CDR3 is TGTGCCAGACACGGGCAGGGGGCTTGCACCTTC.

This clone was seen a few times. The V gene is TRBV30, the J gene TRBJ1-1; D unresolved. Per germline, CDR1 GTSNPN and CDR2 SVGIG (reference sequence). CDR3 length: 13 residues. With 2 bases removed from V and 6 bases from J, the gap between germline ends came to 13 bases. The CDR3 nucleotides read TGTGCCTGGAGTACGCGTGAGGTCGCTGAAGCTTTCTTT. It codes for CAWSTREVAEAFF.

V gene TRBV5-4 combines with J gene TRBJ1-2, with D perhaps TRBD1 (6 bases). Germline CDR1 and CDR2: SGHNT and YYREEE (reference sequence). CDR3 size: 13 residues. V was pared by 3 bases and J by 3 bases, with 9 bases between. CDR3 protein: CASSSQGYYGYTF. The CDR3 region has the DNA TGTGCCAGCAGCTCTCAGGGGTACTATGGCTACACCTTC.